Presented here are 15 T cell receptor beta chains from one specimen sequenced in a study of cytomegalovirus exposure and HLA in healthy donors. The PCR ran on 60 Vbeta and 13 Jbeta primers. Method: immunoSEQ multiplex PCR; TCRdb's copy keeps in-frame clones and lacks some. The sample has more than 150,000 clones, 78% seen once. Source material: PBMCs. All receptors derive from a woman in her twenties or thirties in good health and CMV-seropositive.

The rearrangement uses TRBV28 and TRBJ2-2; D perhaps matches TRBD2 (6 bases). The CDR3 covers 14 residues. From germline, CDR1 is MDHEN and CDR2 SYDVKM. V shed 8 bases and J shed 8 bases, with 18 bases lying between them. CDR3 coding DNA: TGTGCCAGCGCGAGCGGGCCGAATGGGGGGGAGCTGTTTTTT. It is translated as CASASGPNGGELFF. Together with reference TRBV28 and TRBJ2-2, the CDR3 gives the full variable domain: DVKVTQSSRYLVKRTGEKVFLECVQDMDHENMFWYRQDPGLGLRLIYFSYDVKMKEKGDIPEGYSVSREKKERFSLILESASTNQTSMYLCASASGPNGGELFFGEGSRLTVL.

This clone came up a few times. V gene TRBV5-4 combines with J gene TRBJ1-4, with TRBD1 matching over 7 bases. This CDR3 spans 14 amino acids. Germline CDR1 is SGHNT and CDR2 is YYREEE (reference sequence). The junction had 7 bases not matched to a gene; V was cut back by 5 bases and J by 6 bases. The CDR3 DNA sequence: TGTGCCAGCAGTCAGACAGGGTGGGATGAAAAACTGTTTTTT. Its translation is CASSQTGWDEKLFF.

The rearrangement uses TRBV10-2 and TRBJ2-7; the match to TRBD1 covers 8 bases. From germline, CDR1 is WSHSY and CDR2 SAAADI. J lost 2 bases, V lost 3 bases, and 6 bases had no gene match. The CDR3 covers 15 residues. The CDR3 sequence: CASSDRGQATYEQYF. As DNA, the CDR3 is TGCGCCAGCAGTGACAGGGGACAGGCCACCTACGAGCAGTACTTC.

The genes are TRBV6-5 and TRBJ1-4; D remains ambiguous. V was cut by 6 bases and J by 3 bases, with 14 bases left in between. This CDR3 has 15 residues. Germline V gene sequence: CDR1 MNHEY, CDR2 SVGAGI. Here the CDR3 reads CASRPTAGPNEKLFF. Here the CDR3 DNA reads TGTGCCAGCAGACCCACTGCGGGTCCTAATGAAAAACTGTTTTTT.

CDR3 protein: CSVEIQVGVGGYTF. The CDR3 DNA is TGCAGCGTTGAGATACAGGTCGGAGTCGGCGGCTACACCTTC. This chain joins TRBV29-1 and TRBJ1-2, with D maybe TRBD1 (5 bases). Germline loops: CDR1 SQVTM, CDR2 ANQGSEA. Trimming shortened V by 3 bases and J by 8 bases, and 19 bases separated the two germline ends. This CDR3 spans 14 amino acids.

A remark on this clone: One end of the junction is discordant with germline, which a read error may explain. This chain links TRBV7-9 with TRBJ1-4, with D unclear. Germline loops: CDR1 SEHNR, CDR2 FQNEAQ (reference sequence). CDR3 size: 14 residues. CDR3 sequence: CASSSRATSEKLFF. In DNA, the CDR3 is TGTGCCAGCAGCTCCCGGGCAACTAGTGAAAAACTGTTTTTT.

The V call is TRBV25-1, the J call TRBJ2-3; D unresolved. Germline CDR1 MGHDK, CDR2 SYGVNS. Trimming shortened V by 3 bases and J by 4 bases, and 11 bases separated the two germline ends. The CDR3 extends over 14 amino acids. CDR3 sequence (DNA): TGTGCCAGCAGTGATACGGCGAGCGCAGATACGCAGTATTTT. This sequence encodes CASSDTASADTQYF.

The V and J genes are TRBV6-5 and TRBJ2-2; 7 bases map to TRBD2. CDR3 size: 14 residues. The ends lost 2 bases at V and 7 bases at J; junction bases unmatched: 4. Germline values: CDR1 MNHEY, CDR2 SVGAGI. CDR3 bases: TGTGCCAGCAGTTACCGGGGGGAGGGCGGGGAGCTGTTTTTT. Translating it yields CASSYRGEGGELFF.

The chain uses TRBV28 and TRBJ2-7; no reliable D call. CDR3 length: 13 amino acids. Trimming took 6 bases from V and 6 from J, leaving 15 bases between them. Per germline, CDR1 MDHEN and CDR2 SYDVKM. The CDR3 DNA follows: TGTGCCAGCAGCTATGACCCCCGGGTCGAGCAGTACTTC. Its protein is CASSYDPRVEQYF.

The chain uses TRBV15 and TRBJ2-3; TRBD1 matches at 10 bases. Germline V lookup: CDR1 LNHNV, CDR2 YYDKDF (reference sequence). The CDR3 is 13 residues long. Germline trimming cut 6 bases from V and 7 bases from J; bases unmatched to any gene: 4. CDR3 coding DNA: TGTGCCACCAGTCAGACAGGGGGCTATACGCAGTATTTT. Translation gives CATSQTGGYTQYF.

The rearrangement joins TRBV7-9 to TRBJ1-4, with unresolved D. The CDR3 sequence is 14 residues long. Trimming stripped 5 bases from V and 8 bases from J, with 15 bases between. Per the germline V gene, CDR1 is SEHNR and CDR2 is FQNEAQ (reference sequence). The CDR3 region is CASSGSGSGEKLFF. Written as DNA, the CDR3 is TGTGCCAGCAGCGGCTCAGGTTCGGGAGAAAAACTGTTTTTT.

This clone was found a few times. The chain carries TRBV5-6 and TRBJ2-1; TRBD1 might be the D (5 bases). V was cut by 2 bases and J by 2 bases, with 8 bases left in between. The germline V gene encodes CDR1 SGHDT and CDR2 YYEEEE. The length of the CDR3 is 14 residues. CDR3 sequence reads: CASSLQAPYNEQFF. The CDR3 region has the DNA TGTGCCAGCAGCTTACAGGCACCCTACAATGAGCAGTTCTTC.

The chain combines TRBV19 with TRBJ1-5; 9 bases are shared with TRBD1. CDR1 and CDR2 (germline): LNHDA, SQIVND (reference sequence). V was clipped by 6 bases and J by 2 bases; unmatched bases: 2. The length of the CDR3 is 14 residues. The CDR3 nucleotides read TGTGCCAGTAGGGGACAGGGAGGCAATCAGCCCCAGCATTTT. Residues: CASRGQGGNQPQHF.

This rearrangement joins TRBV10-3 to TRBJ2-7; D might be TRBD1 (5 bases). The germline gives CDR1 ENHRY, CDR2 SYGVKD. With 0 bases removed from V and 3 bases from J, the gap between germline ends came to 9 bases. The CDR3 runs 14 residues. CDR3 region: CAISESGRDYEQYF. In DNA, the CDR3 is TGTGCCATCAGTGAGTCTGGCAGGGACTACGAGCAGTACTTC.

Only a few counts were recorded for this clone. The chain combines TRBV27 with TRBJ2-5; 8 bases fit TRBD1. J was trimmed by 5 bases and V by 3 bases; bases with no gene match: 8. Germline CDR1 is MNHEY and CDR2 is SMNVEV (reference sequence). There are 15 residues in the CDR3. As DNA, the CDR3 is TGTGCCAGCAGTTTGTACAGGGGGAGCGGGGAGACCCAGTACTTC. Its protein is CASSLYRGSGETQYF.